A single sample is the source of the 18 T cell receptor beta chains below, sequenced in a study of cytomegalovirus exposure and HLA in healthy donors. Sequenced by immunoSEQ multiplex PCR; TCRdb stores in-frame clones only, minus some. The profile shows some 150,000 clones, roughly 89% of them singletons. The specimen sequenced was PBMCs. Receptors were obtained from a woman between 18 and 29 years old in good health and CMV-seropositive.

J is TRBJ2-5 and V is TRBV30; 7 bases agree with TRBD2. The V segment lost 2 bases and the J segment 9 bases; nucleotides outside the gene matches: 6. This CDR3 is 12 amino acids long. In germline, CDR1 is GTSNPN, CDR2 SVGIG (reference sequence). CDR3 bases: TGTGCCTGGAGTCTTAGGGGAGGGGCCCAGTACTTC. It translates to CAWSLRGGAQYF.

This chain links TRBV19 with TRBJ2-1; 15 nucleotides line up with TRBD2. This CDR3 is 21 amino acids long. Germline V gene data show CDR1 as LNHDA and CDR2 as SQIVND (reference sequence). V shed 0 bases, J shed 7 bases, and the junction held 16 bases outside the gene matches. The chain's CDR3 is CASSIEWTSGREAGRMNEQFF. The CDR3 DNA reads TGTGCCAGTAGTATAGAGTGGACTAGCGGGAGGGAGGCGGGGAGAATGAATGAGCAGTTCTTC.

This clone was counted only a few times. The chain carries TRBV7-9 and TRBJ1-2; 9 bases map to TRBD1. This CDR3 is 16 amino acids long. Germline trimming cut 4 bases from V and 4 bases from J; bases unmatched to any gene: 10. Germline V lookup: CDR1 SEHNR, CDR2 FQNEAQ (reference sequence). In DNA, the CDR3 is TGTGCCAGCAGCTACCCGGGACAGGGCCCTGCCTATGGCTACACCTTC. Translation: CASSYPGQGPAYGYTF.

The CDR3 nucleotides read TGTGCCAGCAGCCTTCGGGGGTACCAAGAGACCCAGTACTTC. Amino acid sequence: CASSLRGYQETQYF. V and J are TRBV14 and TRBJ2-5, with D perhaps TRBD2 (6 bases). The V gene lost 4 bases and the J gene lost 0 bases, with 9 bases spanning the gap. Germline lookup yields CDR1 SGHDN and CDR2 FVKESK. The CDR3 length is 14 residues.

The rearrangement uses TRBV6-1 and TRBJ1-5; TRBD1 matches 8 bases. From germline, CDR1 is MNHNS and CDR2 SASEGT. The CDR3 sequence is 15 residues long. V was clipped by 4 bases and J by 0 bases; unmatched bases: 2. DNA for the CDR3: TGTGCCAGCAGTGCCAGGGGGCATAGCAATCAGCCCCAGCATTTT. Translation gives CASSARGHSNQPQHF.

This chain joins TRBV19 and TRBJ2-5; possibly TRBD2 for D (6 bases). Germline V lookup: CDR1 LNHDA, CDR2 SQIVND (reference sequence). The CDR3 consists of 14 residues. Trimming took off 5 bases at V and 4 bases at J, with 14 bases between the two ends. The CDR3 sequence is CASSPAGWVETQYF. The DNA for the CDR3 is TGTGCCAGTAGTCCCGCGGGGTGGGTAGAGACCCAGTACTTC.

The V and J genes are TRBV7-8 and TRBJ2-3; unclear D gene. Germline V gene lookup returns CDR1 SGHVS and CDR2 FQNEAQ. V was trimmed by 5 bases and J by 4 bases, leaving 19 bases between them. The CDR3 contains 16 residues. The CDR3 region has the DNA TGTGCCAGCAGCCCTTGGTCGACTCTAGGTCCAGATACGCAGTATTTT. Its translation is CASSPWSTLGPDTQYF.

This clone was observed a few times. This sequence joins TRBV5-1 and TRBJ1-1; D unclear. CDR1 SGHRS and CDR2 YFSETQ come from the germline V gene. Trimming pared 0 bases from V and 0 bases from J, leaving 9 bases between. CDR3 size: 15 residues. CDR3 sequence: CASSLGAGMNTEAFF. CDR3 bases: TGCGCCAGCAGCTTGGGGGCAGGAATGAACACTGAAGCTTTCTTT.

The chain couples TRBV11-2 to TRBJ2-1, with 7 bases fitting TRBD1. The CDR3 is 16 residues long. Trimming took 4 bases from V and 1 from J; bases not matched to a gene: 7. The germline CDR1 and CDR2 sequences are SGHAT and FQNNGV. The CDR3 loop is CASSSTGTESYNEQFF. As DNA, the CDR3 is TGTGCCAGCAGCTCAACCGGGACAGAATCCTACAATGAGCAGTTCTTC.

The chain has TRBV19 and TRBJ2-7; 11 nucleotides align to TRBD1. The V and J ends lost 3 bases and 0 bases, in that order; junction bases with no gene match: 1. The CDR3 has 15 amino acids. The germline gives CDR1 LNHDA, CDR2 SQIVND (reference sequence). The CDR3 loop reads CASSIGQGASYEQYF. The DNA for the CDR3 is TGTGCCAGTAGTATTGGACAGGGGGCCTCCTACGAGCAGTACTTC.

This chain links TRBV30 with TRBJ2-7; 13 bases align to TRBD2. This CDR3 comprises 15 residues. Per germline, CDR1 GTSNPN and CDR2 SVGIG (reference sequence). The junction had 7 bases not matched to a gene; V was cut back by 3 bases and J by 5 bases. This chain's CDR3 is CAWREGLAGVHEQYF. CDR3 sequence (DNA): TGTGCCTGGAGGGAAGGACTAGCGGGAGTACACGAGCAGTACTTC.

The genes are TRBV18 and TRBJ1-2, with 9 positions matching TRBD1. V lost 3 bases to trimming and J lost 6 bases; unmatched junction nucleotides: 8. Germline CDR1 and CDR2: KGHSH and LQKENI. The CDR3 extends over 15 amino acids. The CDR3 DNA follows: TGTGCCAGCTCACCGAGGGGACAGGGCTTCGATGGCTACACCTTC. Protein product: CASSPRGQGFDGYTF.

V usage is TRBV19 and J usage is TRBJ1-5, with D hard to call. V was shortened by 8 bases and J by 5 bases, with 16 bases between the two germline ends. CDR1 LNHDA and CDR2 SQIVND come from the germline V gene (reference sequence). The CDR3 consists of 14 residues. CDR3 sequence: CASSPLRRDQPQHF. The CDR3 coding sequence is TGTGCCAGTTCACCTCTGAGGAGGGATCAGCCCCAGCATTTT.

The V call is TRBV19, the J call TRBJ1-5, with a tentative D call TRBD1 (6 bases). The ends were cut back, 9 bases at V and 7 bases at J, with 13 bases in the middle. Germline V gives CDR1 LNHDA, CDR2 SQIVND (reference sequence). The CDR3 is made up of 12 amino acids. CDR3 loop: CASATGGQPQHF. Here the CDR3 DNA reads TGTGCCAGCGCGACAGGTGGGCAGCCCCAGCATTTT.

The chain employs TRBV19 and TRBJ2-7; TRBD2 agrees at 11 bases. CDR3 length: 14 amino acids. The germline V gene encodes CDR1 LNHDA and CDR2 SQIVND (reference sequence). V was pared by 5 bases and J by 3 bases, with 3 bases of the junction left unmatched. This CDR3 is CASSAGLAVYEQYF. The DNA of the CDR3 is TGTGCCAGTAGTGCGGGACTAGCGGTCTACGAGCAGTACTTC.

The V gene is TRBV6-1, the J gene TRBJ1-1; D gene uncertain. The CDR3 runs to 14 residues. V shed 6 bases and J shed 0 bases, with 11 bases lying between them. Germline CDR1 reads MNHNS; CDR2 reads SASEGT. This CDR3 is CASRPHGMNTEAFF. The CDR3, as DNA: TGTGCCAGCAGGCCACATGGTATGAACACTGAAGCTTTCTTT.

This clone has only a few counts. CDR3 sequence (DNA): TGTGCCAGCAGTTTAGTGGTGAACACTGAAGCTTTCTTT. Translation gives CASSLVVNTEAFF. The chain joins TRBV6-5 to TRBJ1-1; D gene unclear. This CDR3 has 13 amino acids. CDR1 is MNHEY and CDR2 is SVGAGI in the germline V gene. The germline V and J ends were trimmed by 4 bases and 0 bases, with 6 bases remaining between them.

The genes are TRBV19 and TRBJ2-7; TRBD2 matches 10 bases. Trimming removed 5 bases from V and 7 bases from J; junction bases left unmatched: 11. CDR3 length: 15 amino acids. The germline V gene encodes CDR1 LNHDA and CDR2 SQIVND (reference sequence). CDR3 nucleotide sequence: TGTGCCAGTAGTGTCCAAGCGGGAGGGCCAAGTGAGCAGTACTTC. Encoded protein: CASSVQAGGPSEQYF.